This T cell receptor beta chain appears in the sequencing data of a study of shared clonotypes between healthy human individuals. Study-wide background: Per-donor plates numbered three CD4 naive, three CD4 memory, two CD8 naive and one CD8 memory.

Notes on the study in general: The donor pool, a small one, limited the genetic and exposure-history diversity represented. About 5.2% was the fraction of naive CD4 clonotypes found shared across several donors.

Profiling relied on immunoSEQ multiplex PCR, and the TCRdb table lists in-frame clones only, not all of them. The repertoire holds about a million clones, roughly 70% seen once, with roughly 1.5% in the top ten. The sample holds a few counts of this clone. Its antigen is undetermined. This sequence was found in a man aged 18-30 years in good health. The sequenced sample was memory CD4+ T cells sorted from blood. Sample subset: CD45RA-negative fraction.

CDR3 sequence: CAWSSLTGNRYNEQFF. The CDR3 region has the DNA TGTGCCTGGAGTAGCCTTACAGGGAATCGATACAATGAGCAGTTCTTC. The rearrangement uses TRBV30 and TRBJ2-1; weak D call: TRBD1 (6 bases). This CDR3 comprises 16 residues. V was shortened by 2 bases and J by 4 bases, with 18 bases between the two germline ends. Per germline, CDR1 GTSNPN and CDR2 SVGIG (reference sequence).